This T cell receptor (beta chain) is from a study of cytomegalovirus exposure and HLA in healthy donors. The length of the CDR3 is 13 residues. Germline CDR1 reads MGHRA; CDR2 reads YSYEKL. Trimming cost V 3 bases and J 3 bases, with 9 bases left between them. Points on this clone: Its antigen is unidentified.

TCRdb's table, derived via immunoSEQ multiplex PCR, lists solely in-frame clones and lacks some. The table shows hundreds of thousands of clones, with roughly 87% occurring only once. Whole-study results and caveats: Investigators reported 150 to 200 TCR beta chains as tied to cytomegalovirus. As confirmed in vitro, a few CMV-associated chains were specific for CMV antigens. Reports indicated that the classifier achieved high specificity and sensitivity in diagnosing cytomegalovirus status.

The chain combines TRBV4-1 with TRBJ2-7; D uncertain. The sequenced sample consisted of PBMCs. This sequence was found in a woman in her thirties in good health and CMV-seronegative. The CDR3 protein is CASSHGEYYEQYF. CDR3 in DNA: TGCGCCAGCAGCCACGGCGAGTACTACGAGCAGTACTTC.